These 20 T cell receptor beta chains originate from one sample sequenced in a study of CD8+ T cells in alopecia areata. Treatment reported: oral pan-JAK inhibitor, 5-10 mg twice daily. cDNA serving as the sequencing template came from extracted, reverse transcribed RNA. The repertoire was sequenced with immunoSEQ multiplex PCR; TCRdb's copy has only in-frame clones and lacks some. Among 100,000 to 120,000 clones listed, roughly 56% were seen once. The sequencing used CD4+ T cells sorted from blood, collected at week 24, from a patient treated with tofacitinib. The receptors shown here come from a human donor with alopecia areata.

CDR3 DNA: TGTGCCAGTAGTAGGGGACAGGGGGGCTCTGGGGCCAACGTCCTGACTTTC. Its translation is CASSRGQGGSGANVLTF. The chain links TRBV19 to TRBJ2-6; 11 nucleotides agree with TRBD1. Losses at the gene ends were 4 bases for V and 0 bases for J; bases not matched to a gene: 2. Germline V lookup: CDR1 LNHDA, CDR2 SQIVND (reference sequence). This CDR3 is built from 17 residues.

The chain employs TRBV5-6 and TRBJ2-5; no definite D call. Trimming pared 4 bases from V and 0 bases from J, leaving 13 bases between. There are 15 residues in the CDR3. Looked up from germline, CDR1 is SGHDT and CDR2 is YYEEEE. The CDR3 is CASSARLSNQETQYF. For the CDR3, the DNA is TGTGCCAGCAGCGCACGACTTAGCAACCAAGAGACCCAGTACTTC.

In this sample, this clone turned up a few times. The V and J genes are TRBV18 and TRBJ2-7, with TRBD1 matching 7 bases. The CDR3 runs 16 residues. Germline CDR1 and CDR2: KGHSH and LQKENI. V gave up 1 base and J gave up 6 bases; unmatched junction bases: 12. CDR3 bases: TGTGCCAGCTCACCACGCCGGGACAGAAGAGGTGGCGAGCAGTACTTC. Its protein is CASSPRRDRRGGEQYF. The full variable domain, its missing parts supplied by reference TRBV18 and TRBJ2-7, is NAGVMQNPRHLVRRRGQEARLRCSPMKGHSHVYWYRQLPEEGLKFMVYLQKENIIDESGMPKERFSAEFPKEGPSILRIQQVVRGDSAAYFCASSPRRDRRGGEQYFGPGTRLTVT.

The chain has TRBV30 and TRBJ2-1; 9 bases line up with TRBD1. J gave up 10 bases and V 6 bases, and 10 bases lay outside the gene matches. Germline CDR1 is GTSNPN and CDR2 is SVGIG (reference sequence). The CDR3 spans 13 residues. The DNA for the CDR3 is TGTGCCTGTGCGGACAGGGGAGGGGTGGAGCAGTTCTTC. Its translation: CACADRGGVEQFF.

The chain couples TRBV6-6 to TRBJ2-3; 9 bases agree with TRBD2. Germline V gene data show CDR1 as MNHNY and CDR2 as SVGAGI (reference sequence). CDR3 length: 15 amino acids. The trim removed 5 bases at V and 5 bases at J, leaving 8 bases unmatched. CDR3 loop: CASSHTSGGRDTQYF. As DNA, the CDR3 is TGTGCCAGCAGTCACACAAGCGGGGGGCGAGATACGCAGTATTTT.

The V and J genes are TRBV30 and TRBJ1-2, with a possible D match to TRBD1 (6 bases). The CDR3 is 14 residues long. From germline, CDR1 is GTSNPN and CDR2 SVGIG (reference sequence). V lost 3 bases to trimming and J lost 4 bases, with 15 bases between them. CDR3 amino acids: CAWRGVGGGYGYTF. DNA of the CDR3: TGTGCCTGGAGGGGGGTAGGGGGAGGCTATGGCTACACCTTC.

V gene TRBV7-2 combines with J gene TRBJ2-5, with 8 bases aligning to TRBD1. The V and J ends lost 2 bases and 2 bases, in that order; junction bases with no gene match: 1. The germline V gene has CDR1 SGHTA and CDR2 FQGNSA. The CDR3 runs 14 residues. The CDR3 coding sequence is TGTGCCAGCAGCTTACAGGGGGCACAAGAGACCCAGTACTTC. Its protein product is CASSLQGAQETQYF.

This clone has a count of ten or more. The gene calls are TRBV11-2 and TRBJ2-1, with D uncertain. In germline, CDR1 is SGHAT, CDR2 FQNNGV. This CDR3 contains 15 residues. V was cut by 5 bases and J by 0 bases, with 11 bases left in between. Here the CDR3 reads CASSPSLGSYNEQFF. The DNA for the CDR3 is TGTGCCAGCAGCCCCTCTCTTGGCTCCTACAATGAGCAGTTCTTC.

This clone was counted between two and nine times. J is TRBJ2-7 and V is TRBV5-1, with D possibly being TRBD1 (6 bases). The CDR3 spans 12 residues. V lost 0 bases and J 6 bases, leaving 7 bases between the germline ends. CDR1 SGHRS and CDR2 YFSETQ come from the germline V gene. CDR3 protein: CASSLGGGEQYF. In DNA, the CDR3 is TGCGCCAGCAGCTTGGGAGGGGGCGAGCAGTACTTC.

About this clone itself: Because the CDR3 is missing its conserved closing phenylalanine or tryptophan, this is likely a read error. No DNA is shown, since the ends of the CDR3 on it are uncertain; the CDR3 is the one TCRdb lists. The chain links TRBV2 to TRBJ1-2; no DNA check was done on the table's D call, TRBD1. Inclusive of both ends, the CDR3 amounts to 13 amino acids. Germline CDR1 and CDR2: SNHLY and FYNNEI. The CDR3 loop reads CASSASESGQARV.

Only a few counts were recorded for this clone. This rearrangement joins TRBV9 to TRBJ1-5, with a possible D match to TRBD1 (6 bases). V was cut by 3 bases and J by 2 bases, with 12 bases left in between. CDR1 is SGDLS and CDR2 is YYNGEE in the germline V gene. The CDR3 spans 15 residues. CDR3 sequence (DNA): TGTGCCAGCAGCGCCACCGCAGGGGGCAATCAGCCCCAGCATTTT. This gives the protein CASSATAGGNQPQHF.

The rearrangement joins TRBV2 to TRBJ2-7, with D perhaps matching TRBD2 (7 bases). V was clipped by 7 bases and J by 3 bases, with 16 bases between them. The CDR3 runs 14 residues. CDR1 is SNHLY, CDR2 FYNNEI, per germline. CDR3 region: CASTQGGVIYEQYF. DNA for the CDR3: TGTGCCAGCACCCAAGGGGGGGTAATCTACGAGCAGTACTTC.

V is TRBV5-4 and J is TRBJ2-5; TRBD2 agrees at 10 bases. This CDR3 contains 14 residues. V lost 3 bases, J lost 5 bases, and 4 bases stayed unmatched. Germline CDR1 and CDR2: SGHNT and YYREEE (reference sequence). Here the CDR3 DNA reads TGTGCCAGCAGCTGGGGGACTAGCGAGGAGACCCAGTACTTC. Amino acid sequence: CASSWGTSEETQYF. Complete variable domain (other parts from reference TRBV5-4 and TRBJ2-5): ETGVTQSPTHLIKTRGQQVTLRCSSQSGHNTVSWYQQALGQGPQFIFQYYREEENGRGNFPPRFSGLQFPNYSSELNVNALELDDSALYLCASSWGTSEETQYFGPGTRLLVL.

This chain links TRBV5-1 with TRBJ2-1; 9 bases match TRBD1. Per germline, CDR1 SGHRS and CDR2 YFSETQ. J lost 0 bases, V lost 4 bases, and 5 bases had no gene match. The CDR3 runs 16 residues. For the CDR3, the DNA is TGCGCCAGCAGCCCCGGGACAGGGAGCTCCTACAATGAGCAGTTCTTC. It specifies CASSPGTGSSYNEQFF.

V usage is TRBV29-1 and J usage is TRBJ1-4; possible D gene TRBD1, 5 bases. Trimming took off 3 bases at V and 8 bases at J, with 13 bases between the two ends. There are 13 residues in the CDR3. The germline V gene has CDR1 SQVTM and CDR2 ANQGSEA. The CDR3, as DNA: TGCAGCGTTGATATCAGGGAAGGGGAAAAACTGTTTTTT. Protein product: CSVDIREGEKLFF. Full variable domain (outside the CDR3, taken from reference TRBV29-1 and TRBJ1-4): SAVISQKPSRDICQRGTSLTIQCQVDSQVTMMFWYRQQPGQSLTLIATANQGSEATYESGFVIDKFPISRPNLTFSTLTVSNMSPEDSSIYLCSVDIREGEKLFFGSGTQLSVL.

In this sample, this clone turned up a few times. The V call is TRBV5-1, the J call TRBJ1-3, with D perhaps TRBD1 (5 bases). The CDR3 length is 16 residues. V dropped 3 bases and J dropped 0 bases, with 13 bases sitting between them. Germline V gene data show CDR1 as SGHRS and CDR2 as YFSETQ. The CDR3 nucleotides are TGCGCCAGCAGCTCGGGACGAGGATTCTCTGGAAACACCATATATTTT. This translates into CASSSGRGFSGNTIYF.

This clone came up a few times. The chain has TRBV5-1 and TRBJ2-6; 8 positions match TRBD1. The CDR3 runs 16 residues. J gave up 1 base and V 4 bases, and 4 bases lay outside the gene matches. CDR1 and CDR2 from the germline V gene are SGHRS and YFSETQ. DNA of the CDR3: TGCGCCAGCAGCCTCTGGACAGGGTCTGGGGCCAACGTCCTGACTTTC. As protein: CASSLWTGSGANVLTF.

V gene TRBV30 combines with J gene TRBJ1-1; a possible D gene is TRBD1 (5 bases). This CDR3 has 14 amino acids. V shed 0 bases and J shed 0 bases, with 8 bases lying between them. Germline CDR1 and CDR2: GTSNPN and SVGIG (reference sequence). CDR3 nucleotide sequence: TGTGCCTGGAGTGTCAGGGTTATGAACACTGAAGCTTTCTTT. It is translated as CAWSVRVMNTEAFF.

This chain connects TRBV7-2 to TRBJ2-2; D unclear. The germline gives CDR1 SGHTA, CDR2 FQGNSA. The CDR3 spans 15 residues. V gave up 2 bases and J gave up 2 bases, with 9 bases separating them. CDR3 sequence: CASSLSQINTGELFF. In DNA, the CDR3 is TGTGCCAGCAGCTTAAGTCAGATTAACACCGGGGAGCTGTTTTTT.

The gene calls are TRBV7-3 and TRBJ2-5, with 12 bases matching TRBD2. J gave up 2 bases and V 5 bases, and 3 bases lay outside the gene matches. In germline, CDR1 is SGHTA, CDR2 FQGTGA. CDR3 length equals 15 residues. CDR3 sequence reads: CASSRTSGTQETQYF. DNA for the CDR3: TGTGCCAGCAGCCGGACTAGCGGGACACAAGAGACCCAGTACTTC.